This passage covers 19 T cell receptor beta chains from one sample sequenced in a study of OX40 agonist ivuxolimab in advanced cancers. Assay: immunoSEQ multiplex PCR; the TCRdb copy retains only in-frame clones and omits some. Of about 86,000 clones detected, around nine tenths appear once; the ten largest clones hold approximately 1.5%. Sample: CD4+ or CD8+ T cells sorted from blood, taken in a trial of the OX40 agonist ivuxolimab. Source of these receptors: an adult with an advanced solid tumor such as melanoma, head and neck, liver or kidney cancer.

This clone was seen a few times. This sequence joins TRBV2 and TRBJ1-1; TRBD1 matches at 7 bases. V lost 4 bases, J lost 2 bases, and 1 base stayed unmatched. The CDR3 has 13 amino acids. Germline-derived CDR1 and CDR2 are SNHLY and FYNNEI. The CDR3 nucleotides read TGTGCCAGCAGTGGACAGGGAAACACTGAAGCTTTCTTT. This sequence encodes CASSGQGNTEAFF.

V gene TRBV5-4 combines with J gene TRBJ1-2; 8 bases agree with TRBD1. The CDR3 is made up of 14 amino acids. CDR1 and CDR2 from the germline V gene are SGHNT and YYREEE (reference sequence). Trimming took 1 base from V and 2 from J; bases not matched to a gene: 1. This CDR3 reads CASSLRQGNYGYTF. The CDR3 coding sequence is TGTGCCAGCAGCTTGCGACAGGGGAACTATGGCTACACCTTC.

This chain joins TRBV6-1 and TRBJ2-7, with 8 nucleotides matching TRBD1. The length of the CDR3 is 14 residues. The ends lost 6 bases at V and 3 bases at J; junction bases unmatched: 7. CDR1 and CDR2 (germline): MNHNS, SASEGT. The CDR3 DNA reads TGTGCCAGCAGGTATGGACAGGGAGGCTACGAGCAGTACTTC. Translated, it gives CASRYGQGGYEQYF.

This chain uses TRBV5-4 with TRBJ1-4; perhaps TRBD1 as D (5 bases). This CDR3 has 14 amino acids. Trimming cost V 2 bases and J 2 bases, with 7 bases left between them. Germline V gene sequence: CDR1 SGHNT, CDR2 YYREEE (reference sequence). The CDR3 DNA sequence: TGTGCCAGCAGCTTCGACAGTACTAATGAAAAACTGTTTTTT. The encoded protein is CASSFDSTNEKLFF.

With regard to this clone: The same CDR3 arises from other DNA sequences in this sample as well. The chain couples TRBV5-1 to TRBJ2-2; 8 bases align to TRBD1. With V trimmed by 4 bases and J by 1 base, 3 bases remained unmatched. This CDR3 has 15 amino acids. Germline V lookup: CDR1 SGHRS, CDR2 YFSETQ. Written as DNA, the CDR3 is TGCGCCAGCAGCCCCGGGACAGGGAACACCGGGGAGCTGTTTTTT. Its protein product is CASSPGTGNTGELFF. Based on the CDR3 plus reference TRBV5-1 and TRBJ2-2, the full variable domain is KAGVTQTPRYLIKTRGQQVTLSCSPISGHRSVSWYQQTPGQGLQFLFEYFSETQRNKGNFPGRFSGRQFSNSRSEMNVSTLELGDSALYLCASSPGTGNTGELFFGEGSRLTVL.

The chain combines TRBV30 with TRBJ1-4; D may be TRBD1 (5 bases). The CDR3 runs to 13 residues. The germline V gene encodes CDR1 GTSNPN and CDR2 SVGIG (reference sequence). Trimming took 2 bases from V and 8 from J, leaving 12 bases between them. The CDR3 reads CAWSKGVAEKLFF. As DNA, the CDR3 is TGTGCCTGGAGTAAAGGGGTAGCAGAAAAACTGTTTTTT. Complete variable domain (other parts from reference TRBV30 and TRBJ1-4): SQTIHQWPATLVQPVGSPLSLECTVEGTSNPNLYWYRQAAGRGLQLLFYSVGIGQISSEVPQNLSASRPQDRQFILSSKKLLLSDSGFYLCAWSKGVAEKLFFGSGTQLSVL.

The chain is built from TRBV15 and TRBJ1-2, with a weak D call TRBD1 (5 bases). The CDR3 runs to 15 residues. Germline assignment: CDR1 LNHNV and CDR2 YYDKDF (reference sequence). V shed 0 bases and J shed 5 bases, with 13 bases lying between them. The CDR3 nucleotides read TGTGCCACCAGCAGAGAGGGGGAGCCATTTTATGGCTACACCTTC. It yields the protein CATSREGEPFYGYTF.

Of note for this clone: At the DNA level, this CDR3 is encoded by other sequences in the same sample as well. The chain employs TRBV30 and TRBJ1-5; no clear D. The CDR3 covers 13 residues. Germline CDR1 is GTSNPN and CDR2 is SVGIG (reference sequence). The ends were cut back, 4 bases at V and 0 bases at J, with 7 bases in the middle. CDR3: CAWNLDSNQPQHF. In nucleotides, the CDR3 is TGTGCCTGGAACCTGGATAGCAATCAGCCCCAGCATTTT.

The rearrangement uses TRBV2 and TRBJ2-2, with 7 bases that match TRBD1. The CDR3 consists of 13 residues. Germline-derived CDR1 and CDR2 are SNHLY and FYNNEI. Unmatched junction bases numbered 4, after V lost 7 bases and J lost 5 bases. In nucleotides, the CDR3 is TGTGCCAGCACGGGACAGCTTACCGGGGAGCTGTTTTTT. Amino acids: CASTGQLTGELFF.

The rearrangement links TRBV6-5 to TRBJ2-1; D possibly matches TRBD1 or TRBD2 (5 bases each). Germline CDR1 is MNHEY and CDR2 is SVGAGI. The V end was cut by 5 bases, the J end by 0 bases, with 8 bases between. The CDR3 extends over 14 amino acids. In nucleotides, the CDR3 is TGTGCCAGCAGTGCGAGGGGCTCCTACAATGAGCAGTTCTTC. Its protein is CASSARGSYNEQFF.

The V call is TRBV4-1, the J call TRBJ2-1, with D uncertain. This CDR3 has 16 residues. Germline V gene data show CDR1 as MGHRA and CDR2 as YSYEKL. The V end was cut by 0 bases, the J end by 0 bases, with 9 bases between. The CDR3 loop is CASSQEGQSSYNEQFF. The CDR3 DNA reads as TGCGCCAGCAGCCAAGAAGGGCAGAGCTCCTACAATGAGCAGTTCTTC.

This rearrangement joins TRBV9 to TRBJ1-4, with a possible D match to TRBD1 (5 bases). Germline lookup yields CDR1 SGDLS and CDR2 YYNGEE. V was shortened by 1 base and J by 1 base, with 8 bases between the two germline ends. The CDR3 extends over 15 amino acids. The DNA of the CDR3 is TGTGCCAGCAGCGTAAACCAGGGAACTAATGAAAAACTGTTTTTT. The encoded protein is CASSVNQGTNEKLFF.

This clone came up a few times. The V and J genes are TRBV6-1 and TRBJ1-3; D is ambiguous. V was cut by 1 base and J by 4 bases, with 14 bases left in between. CDR3 size: 16 residues. CDR1 is MNHNS, CDR2 SASEGT, per germline. Written as DNA, the CDR3 is TGTGCCAGCAGTGAAGAGATTTCCTCGGCGGGAAACACCATATATTTT. This sequence encodes CASSEEISSAGNTIYF.

This sequence joins TRBV10-3 and TRBJ2-2; tentative D call: TRBD1 (6 bases). The V end was cut by 9 bases, the J end by 2 bases, with 13 bases between. CDR1 is ENHRY and CDR2 is SYGVKD in the germline V gene. The CDR3 totals 14 residues. The CDR3 DNA follows: TGTGCCATGGCGCCCGGGACAAACACCGGGGAGCTGTTTTTT. It codes for CAMAPGTNTGELFF.

This clone has just one count. This chain uses TRBV6-4 with TRBJ2-3, with TRBD2 identical over 10 bases. With 2 bases clipped from V and 4 bases from J, the junction kept 3 bases outside the gene matches. CDR1 is MRHNA, CDR2 SNTAGT, per germline. The CDR3 runs 15 residues. In DNA, the CDR3 is TGTGCCAGCAGTGACGGGCTAGCGGGAGCAGATACGCAGTATTTT. As protein: CASSDGLAGADTQYF.

The chain combines TRBV27 with TRBJ2-3; 10 bases are a match to TRBD2. The CDR3 sequence is 16 residues long. V dropped 3 bases and J dropped 1; count of bases not matched to a gene: 4. Germline V CDR1 and CDR2: MNHEY, SMNVEV (reference sequence). The CDR3 loop reads CASSLEGTSGTDTQYF. DNA for the CDR3: TGTGCCAGCAGTTTGGAGGGGACTAGCGGCACAGATACGCAGTATTTT.

The gene calls are TRBV29-1 and TRBJ1-3; 9 bases match TRBD1. This CDR3 contains 13 residues. The ends lost 7 bases at V and 2 bases at J; junction bases unmatched: 3. CDR1 SQVTM and CDR2 ANQGSEA come from the germline V gene. The CDR3 spells CSGTGAAGNTIYF. Written as DNA, the CDR3 is TGCAGCGGGACAGGGGCGGCTGGAAACACCATATATTTT.

The V call is TRBV9, the J call TRBJ1-1, with TRBD1 as a possible D gene (5 bases). The germline gives CDR1 SGDLS, CDR2 YYNGEE. The ends were cut back, 0 bases at V and 6 bases at J, with 15 bases in the middle. The CDR3 consists of 15 residues. In nucleotides, the CDR3 is TGTGCCAGCAGCGTAGCTGCAGGGTTGATCCCTGAAGCTTTCTTT. Amino acids: CASSVAAGLIPEAFF.

The gene calls are TRBV9 and TRBJ2-2; tentatively, D is TRBD1 (7 bases). The CDR3 covers 14 residues. V gave up 7 bases and J gave up 6 bases, with 16 bases separating them. Germline V gene lookup returns CDR1 SGDLS and CDR2 YYNGEE. The DNA for the CDR3 is TGTGCCAGCTGTAGCGGACAGGAATCCGGGGAGCTGTTTTTT. Its protein is CASCSGQESGELFF. The whole variable domain, remainder taken from reference TRBV9 and TRBJ2-2, is DSGVTQTPKHLITATGQRVTLRCSPRSGDLSVYWYQQSLDQGLQFLIQYYNGEERAKGNILERFSAQQFPDLHSELNLSSLELGDSALYFCASCSGQESGELFFGEGSRLTVL.